The clone carrying this T cell receptor beta chain was counted at least ten times. Antigen: not known. Germline-derived CDR1 and CDR2 are MNHNS and SASEGT. This CDR3 has 11 residues. The ends were cut back, 8 bases at V and 5 bases at J, with 10 bases in the middle. The sample comes from a study of T cells in Graves' hyperthyroidism and ophthalmopathy. Amplified TCR beta CDR3 regions derived from RNA transcripts. An initial round of RT-PCR targeting the TCR CDR3 relied on the HTBI primer set. TCRdb analysed the multiplex PCR reads with MiXCR anew, one entry per CDR3 protein. The repertoire holds a few hundred thousand distinct CDR3 sequences, with roughly 19% as singletons. The study's findings and limits: Ophthalmopathy cases were set apart from stable hyperthyroidism by a 13 V-J model.

The clonotype was recovered from a man over 45 with Graves' ophthalmopathy. Sequenced sample: blood. The chain has TRBV6-1 and TRBJ2-7; unclear D gene. CDR3 in DNA: TGTGCCAGCGGCTTCCTGAACGAGCAGTACTTC. It translates to CASGFLNEQYF.